This TCR beta chain appears in the sequencing data of a study of cytomegalovirus exposure and HLA in healthy donors. Study-level results: Per published reports, the classifier diagnosed cytomegalovirus status with high specificity and sensitivity. Most TCR sequences were rare, but some public TCRs occurred in many donors. Altogether, 150 to 200 TCR beta chains were recorded as cytomegalovirus-associated.

The donors were in the roughly 120-subject validation cohort, distinct from the approximately 670-subject first cohort. The V end was cut by 2 bases, the J end by 0 bases, with 13 bases between. CDR1 and CDR2 (germline): SQVTM, ANQGSEA. The CDR3 extends over 15 amino acids. TCRdb keeps only in-frame clones here, not all; method: immunoSEQ multiplex PCR. The sample shows about 98,000 clones, over 75% of them seen only once. With regard to this clone: The antigen remains unidentified.

The clonotype was recovered from a man aged 18-30 years in good health and CMV-seropositive. The rearrangement joins TRBV29-1 to TRBJ1-1; D is unresolved. The sequenced sample was PBMCs. CDR3 region: CSVEHEGSMNTEAFF. The CDR3 DNA reads as TGCAGCGTTGAACACGAGGGCTCGATGAACACTGAAGCTTTCTTT. Based on the CDR3 plus reference TRBV29-1 and TRBJ1-1, the full variable domain is SAVISQKPSRDICQRGTSLTIQCQVDSQVTMMFWYRQQPGQSLTLIATANQGSEATYESGFVIDKFPISRPNLTFSTLTVSNMSPEDSSIYLCSVEHEGSMNTEAFFGQGTRLTVV.